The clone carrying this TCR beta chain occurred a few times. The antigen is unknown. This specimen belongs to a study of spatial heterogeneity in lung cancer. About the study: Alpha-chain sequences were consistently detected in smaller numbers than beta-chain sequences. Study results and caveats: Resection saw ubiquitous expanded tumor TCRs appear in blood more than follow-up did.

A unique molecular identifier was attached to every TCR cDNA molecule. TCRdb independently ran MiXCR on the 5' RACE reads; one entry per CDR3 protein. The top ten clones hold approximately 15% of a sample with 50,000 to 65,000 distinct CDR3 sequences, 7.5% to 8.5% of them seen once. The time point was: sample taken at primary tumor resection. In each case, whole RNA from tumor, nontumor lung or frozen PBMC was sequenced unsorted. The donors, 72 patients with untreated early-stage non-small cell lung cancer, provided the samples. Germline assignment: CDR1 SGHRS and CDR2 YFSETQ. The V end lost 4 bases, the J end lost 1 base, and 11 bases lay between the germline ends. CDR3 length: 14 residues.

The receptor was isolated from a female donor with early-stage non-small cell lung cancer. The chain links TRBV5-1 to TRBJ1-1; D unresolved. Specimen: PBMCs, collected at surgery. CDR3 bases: TGCGCCAGCAGCCATCAAAGATCGAACACTGAAGCTTTCTTT. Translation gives CASSHQRSNTEAFF.